The next 25 T cell receptor beta chains were all read from a single sample in a study of CD8 T cells in ankylosing spondylitis. TCRdb ran MiXCR on the 5' RACE reads and lists one entry per CDR3 protein. The data hold approximately 200,000 distinct CDR3 sequences, with 13% observed a single time. Sequenced: blood, either unsorted or a sorted T cell fraction (not recorded which). Receptors were obtained from a female donor with ankylosing spondylitis or in good health (not recorded which).

This clonotype was observed many times. The chain joins TRBV12-3 or TRBV12-4 to TRBJ2-1; TRBD2 aligns across 9 bases. This CDR3 contains 16 residues. V was clipped by 6 bases and J by 4 bases; unmatched bases: 10. CDR3 protein: CASSRIAGVRYNEQFF. The CDR3, as DNA: TGTGCCAGCAGCCGAATAGCGGGAGTGAGGTACAATGAGCAGTTCTTC.

This clonotype was picked up many times. V gene TRBV19 combines with J gene TRBJ1-1; maybe TRBD1 (5 bases). The germline V gene encodes CDR1 LNHDA and CDR2 SQIVND (reference sequence). The CDR3 spans 14 residues. Trimming shortened V by 3 bases and J by 4 bases, and 12 bases separated the two germline ends. The DNA of the CDR3 is TGTGCCAGTAGTATCCTGTGGCAGGGCACTGAAGCTTTCTTT. Protein: CASSILWQGTEAFF.

This clonotype was observed a handful of times. The chain couples TRBV5-1 to TRBJ2-2; 8 bases are shared with TRBD2. The length of the CDR3 is 13 residues. Germline V CDR1 and CDR2: SGHRS, YFSETQ. J gave up 6 bases and V 6 bases, and 4 bases lay outside the gene matches. CDR3 sequence: CASTAGVPGELFF. The CDR3, as DNA: TGCGCCAGCACAGCGGGAGTACCCGGGGAGCTGTTTTTT.

This clonotype was detected ten times or more. V and J are TRBV11-2 and TRBJ2-7; D perhaps matches TRBD2 (5 bases). Deletions cut 5 bases from V and 7 bases from J, with 18 bases between. Germline lookup yields CDR1 SGHAT and CDR2 FQNNGV. The CDR3 is 14 residues long. For the CDR3, the DNA is TGTGCCAGCAGCCCCCGGACTGGGGTGGGGGAGCAGTACTTC. Its translation: CASSPRTGVGEQYF.

There are many counts of this clonotype. V and J are TRBV20-1 and TRBJ2-1; TRBD2 might be the D (6 bases). The germline CDR1 and CDR2 sequences are DFQATT and SNEGSKA (reference sequence). The CDR3 consists of 11 residues. V lost 5 bases to trimming and J lost 7 bases, with 9 bases between them. The DNA for the CDR3 is TGCAGTGCTTCCGCGGGGAATGAGCAGTTCTTC. This translates into CSASAGNEQFF.

On this clonotype: This sequence may be a read error, since a much larger clone differs from it by one base. The chain has TRBV20-1 and TRBJ2-2; D is uncertain. The germline V gene encodes CDR1 DFQATT and CDR2 SNEGSKA (reference sequence). The CDR3 contains 13 residues. V was cut by 7 bases and J by 7 bases, with 16 bases left in between. Here the CDR3 DNA reads TGCAGTGTAGAGGATCTAGTCGGCGGGGAGCTGTTTTTT. Translating gives CSVEDLVGGELFF.

This clonotype was seen a handful of times. The chain combines TRBV7-2 with TRBJ2-5, with D unclear. CDR3 length equals 12 residues. V was trimmed by 1 base and J by 9 bases, leaving 9 bases between them. The germline CDR1 and CDR2 sequences are SGHTA and FQGNSA. This CDR3 is CASSLDLRPQYF. DNA for the CDR3: TGTGCCAGCAGCTTAGACTTGCGGCCCCAGTACTTC.

Regarding this clonotype: The junction and the germline gene differ at one end; a read error may be behind it. V and J are TRBV7-8 and TRBJ2-1, with D perhaps TRBD2 (5 bases). The CDR3 covers 14 residues. Germline CDR1 is SGHVS and CDR2 is FQNEAQ. The CDR3 here is CASSLEVMRADLKF. The CDR3 DNA reads as TGTGCCAGCAGCTTGGAGGTAATGAGGGCGGACCTGAAATTC.

This clonotype was detected only a few times. The rearrangement links TRBV5-1 to TRBJ2-6; the D is unclear. Deletions cut 2 bases from V and 4 bases from J, with 4 bases between. This CDR3 is 13 amino acids long. Germline loops: CDR1 SGHRS, CDR2 YFSETQ. The CDR3 nucleotides are TGCGCCAGCAGCTTCGAGGGGGCCAACGTCCTGACTTTC. This translates into CASSFEGANVLTF.

This chain links TRBV2 with TRBJ1-1, with 11 bases aligning to TRBD1. CDR1 and CDR2 from the germline V gene are SNHLY and FYNNEI. V shed 5 bases and J 4 bases; nucleotides not matched to a gene: 3. CDR3 length equals 14 residues. The CDR3 loop is CASSWDRGSTEAFF. The CDR3 nucleotides are TGTGCCAGCAGTTGGGACAGGGGGTCCACTGAAGCTTTCTTT.

This clonotype appeared a few times. V is TRBV20-1 and J is TRBJ2-7; the match to TRBD2 covers 11 bases. The CDR3 runs to 16 residues. The junction had 11 bases not matched to a gene; V was cut back by 1 base and J by 6 bases. Per the germline V gene, CDR1 is DFQATT and CDR2 is SNEGSKA (reference sequence). CDR3 in amino acids: CSARARRISGRGEQYF. CDR3 nucleotides: TGCAGTGCTAGAGCCCGGAGAATTAGCGGGAGGGGCGAGCAGTACTTC.

This clonotype was picked up a small number of times. The V gene is TRBV7-2, the J gene TRBJ1-6; TRBD1 matches 9 bases. Germline CDR1 SGHTA, CDR2 FQGNSA. The CDR3 is 15 amino acids. V shed 1 base and J 9 bases; nucleotides not matched to a gene: 4. CDR3 residues: CASSLGQGVGSPLHF. In DNA, the CDR3 is TGTGCCAGCAGCTTAGGACAGGGGGTGGGTTCACCCCTCCACTTT.

This clonotype occurred many times. This rearrangement joins TRBV4-3 to TRBJ2-1; TRBD2 aligns across 7 bases. CDR3 length: 16 residues. After removal of 2 bases from V and 2 bases from J, the junction contained 6 bases not matched to a gene. The germline CDR1 and CDR2 sequences are LGHNA and YSLEER. CDR3 loop: CASSQMAGETYNEQFF. The CDR3 DNA reads TGCGCCAGCAGCCAAATGGCGGGAGAAACCTACAATGAGCAGTTCTTC.

This clonotype was seen only a few times. The chain couples TRBV5-1 to TRBJ2-2, with TRBD2 identical over 7 bases. After removal of 0 bases from V and 0 bases from J, the junction contained 2 bases not matched to a gene. The CDR3 has 16 residues. CDR1 is SGHRS, CDR2 YFSETQ, per germline. The DNA for the CDR3 is TGCGCCAGCAGCTTGGATGGGGGGGCGAACACCGGGGAGCTGTTTTTT. This sequence encodes CASSLDGGANTGELFF. The full variable domain, its missing parts supplied by reference TRBV5-1 and TRBJ2-2, is KAGVTQTPRYLIKTRGQQVTLSCSPISGHRSVSWYQQTPGQGLQFLFEYFSETQRNKGNFPGRFSGRQFSNSRSEMNVSTLELGDSALYLCASSLDGGANTGELFFGEGSRLTVL.

This clonotype has ten or more counts. The chain couples TRBV12-3 or TRBV12-4 to TRBJ1-3; D remains ambiguous. Trimming stripped 8 bases from V and 0 bases from J, with 11 bases between. This CDR3 spans 14 amino acids. CDR3 in DNA: TGTGCCAGCCGACGGGCAGCCTCTGGAAACACCATATATTTT. It translates to CASRRAASGNTIYF.

A word on this clonotype: An end of the junction does not agree with germline; a read error may underlie this. This chain joins TRBV11-3 and TRBJ1-1, with D possibly matching TRBD1 (5 bases). CDR1 and CDR2 from the germline V gene are SGHNT and YENEEA. This CDR3 has 16 amino acids. As DNA, the CDR3 is TGTGCCAACAGCTTAGGACGGACACTTCGGAACACTGAAGCTTTCTTT. Translation gives CANSLGRTLRNTEAFF.

In this sample, this clonotype turned up many times. The chain joins TRBV7-2 to TRBJ2-7; D is unresolved. Germline lookup yields CDR1 SGHTA and CDR2 FQGNSA. There are 15 residues in the CDR3. The V gene lost 1 base and the J gene lost 2 bases, with 12 bases spanning the gap. Here the CDR3 DNA reads TGTGCCAGCAGCTTAGACATAAACCTACCCTACGAGCAGTACTTC. Amino acids: CASSLDINLPYEQYF.

There are many counts of this clonotype. This chain joins TRBV20-1 and TRBJ1-5; 7 bases are shared with TRBD1. This CDR3 region has 16 residues. The trim removed 6 bases at V and 2 bases at J, leaving 13 bases unmatched. Germline V gene data show CDR1 as DFQATT and CDR2 as SNEGSKA (reference sequence). DNA for the CDR3: TGCAGTGCACGGGACTCCCAGGGGGTTGGCAATCAGCCCCAGCATTTT. Encoded protein: CSARDSQGVGNQPQHF.

A few counts support this clonotype. The chain has TRBV20-1 and TRBJ2-1, with 7 bases identical to TRBD2. CDR3 length: 14 amino acids. Per germline, CDR1 DFQATT and CDR2 SNEGSKA (reference sequence). V trimming: 6 bases; J trimming: 1 base; junction bases outside the gene matches: 6. Written as DNA, the CDR3 is TGCAGTGCCACCGGGAGGCAGTCCTACAATGAGCAGTTCTTC. This translates into CSATGRQSYNEQFF.

This clonotype has just a few counts. The gene calls are TRBV9 and TRBJ1-1; possibly TRBD1 for D (6 bases). The V gene's germline CDR1 is SGDLS and CDR2 YYNGEE. CDR3 length equals 14 residues. The germline V and J ends were trimmed by 0 bases and 5 bases, with 11 bases remaining between them. CDR3 amino acids: CASSVDWDKTEAFF. The CDR3 DNA is TGTGCCAGCAGCGTAGACTGGGACAAGACTGAAGCTTTCTTT.

This clonotype was recorded at least ten times. CDR3 in amino acids: CASSFLVGINSPLHF. CDR3 coding DNA: TGTGCCAGCAGTTTTCTTGTTGGGATTAATTCACCCCTCCACTTT. This chain connects TRBV12-3 or TRBV12-4 to TRBJ1-6; D unresolved. The CDR3 length is 15 residues. The V gene lost 3 bases and the J gene lost 6 bases, with 12 bases spanning the gap.

In its sample, this clonotype was seen many times. The V gene is TRBV9, the J gene TRBJ2-2, with D possibly matching TRBD2 (5 bases). The CDR3 sequence is 15 residues long. Germline V gene sequence: CDR1 SGDLS, CDR2 YYNGEE. V lost 1 base to trimming and J lost 7 bases, with 14 bases between them. This CDR3 reads CASSVLGGRNGELFF. CDR3 nucleotides: TGTGCCAGCAGCGTATTAGGAGGAAGGAACGGGGAGCTGTTTTTT.

This clonotype has more than one count but fewer than ten. This sequence joins TRBV20-1 and TRBJ2-3; 8 bases fit TRBD2. The CDR3 has 14 residues. The germline V gene encodes CDR1 DFQATT and CDR2 SNEGSKA (reference sequence). Trimming took 7 bases from V and 3 from J; bases not matched to a gene: 9. CDR3 DNA: TGCAGTGTGGCGGGAGGCTCCCGAACAGATACGCAGTATTTT. Amino acid sequence: CSVAGGSRTDTQYF.

This clonotype appeared many times. The chain has TRBV7-6 and TRBJ2-7, with TRBD2 matching 12 bases. Trimming took 5 bases from V and 5 from J; bases not matched to a gene: 7. The CDR3 has 15 residues. Germline V gives CDR1 SGHVS, CDR2 FNYEAQ. The CDR3 coding sequence is TGTGCCAGCAGCACCCCGGGACTAGCGGGTCACGAGCAGTACTTC. It is translated as CASSTPGLAGHEQYF. Using reference TRBV7-6 and TRBJ2-7 for the parts outside the CDR3, the full variable domain is GAGVSQSPRYKVTKRGQDVALRCDPISGHVSLYWYRQALGQGPEFLTYFNYEAQQDKSGLPNDRFSAERPEGSISTLTIQRTEQRDSAMYRCASSTPGLAGHEQYFGPGTRLTVT.

This clonotype was recorded a few times. The chain employs TRBV5-1 and TRBJ2-7, with 9 bases identical to TRBD2. V lost 0 bases to trimming and J lost 3 bases; unmatched junction nucleotides: 13. This CDR3 is built from 18 residues. Germline V gene data show CDR1 as SGHRS and CDR2 as YFSETQ. The CDR3 protein is CASSLEGTSNKAGYEQYF. The CDR3 bases are TGCGCCAGCAGCTTGGAGGGGACTAGCAACAAGGCGGGCTACGAGCAGTACTTC. The full variable domain, its missing parts supplied by reference TRBV5-1 and TRBJ2-7, is KAGVTQTPRYLIKTRGQQVTLSCSPISGHRSVSWYQQTPGQGLQFLFEYFSETQRNKGNFPGRFSGRQFSNSRSEMNVSTLELGDSALYLCASSLEGTSNKAGYEQYFGPGTRLTVT.